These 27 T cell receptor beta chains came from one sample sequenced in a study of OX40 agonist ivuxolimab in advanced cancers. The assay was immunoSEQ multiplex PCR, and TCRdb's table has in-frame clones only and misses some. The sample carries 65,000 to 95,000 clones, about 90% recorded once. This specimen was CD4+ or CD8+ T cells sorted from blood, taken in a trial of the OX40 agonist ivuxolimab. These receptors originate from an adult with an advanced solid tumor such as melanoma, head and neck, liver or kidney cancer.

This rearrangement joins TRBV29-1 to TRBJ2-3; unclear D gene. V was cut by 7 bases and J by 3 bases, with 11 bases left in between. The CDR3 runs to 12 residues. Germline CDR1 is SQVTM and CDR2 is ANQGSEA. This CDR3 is CSGLSATDTQYF. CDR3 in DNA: TGCAGCGGTTTATCGGCGACAGATACGCAGTATTTT.

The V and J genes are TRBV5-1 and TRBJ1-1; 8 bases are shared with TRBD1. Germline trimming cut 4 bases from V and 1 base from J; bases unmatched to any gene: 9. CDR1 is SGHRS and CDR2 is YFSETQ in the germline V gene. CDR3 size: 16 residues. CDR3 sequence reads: CASSDDRGQENTEAFF. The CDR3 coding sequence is TGCGCCAGCAGCGACGACCGGGGACAGGAGAACACTGAAGCTTTCTTT.

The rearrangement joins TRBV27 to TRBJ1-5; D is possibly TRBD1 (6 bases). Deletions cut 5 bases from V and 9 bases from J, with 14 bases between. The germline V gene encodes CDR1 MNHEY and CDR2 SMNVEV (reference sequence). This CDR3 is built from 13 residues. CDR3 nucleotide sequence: TGTGCCAGCAGTCTTGCCTTAGGGGGGCCCCAGCATTTT. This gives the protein CASSLALGGPQHF.

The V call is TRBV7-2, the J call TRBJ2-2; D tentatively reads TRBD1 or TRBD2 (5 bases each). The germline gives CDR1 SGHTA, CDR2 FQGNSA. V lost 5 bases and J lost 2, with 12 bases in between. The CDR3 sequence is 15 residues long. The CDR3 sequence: CASSLGTVNTGELFF. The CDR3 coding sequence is TGTGCCAGCAGCCTCGGGACGGTAAACACCGGGGAGCTGTTTTTT.

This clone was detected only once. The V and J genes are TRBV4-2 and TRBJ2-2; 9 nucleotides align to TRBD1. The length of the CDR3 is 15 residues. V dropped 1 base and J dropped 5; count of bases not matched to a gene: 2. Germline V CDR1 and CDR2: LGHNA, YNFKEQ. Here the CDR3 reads CASSQAGTGTGELFF. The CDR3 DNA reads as TGTGCCAGCAGCCAAGCCGGGACAGGGACCGGGGAGCTGTTTTTT.

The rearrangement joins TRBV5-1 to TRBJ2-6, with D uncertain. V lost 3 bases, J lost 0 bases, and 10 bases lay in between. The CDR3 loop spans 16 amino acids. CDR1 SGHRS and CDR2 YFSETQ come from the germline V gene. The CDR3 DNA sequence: TGCGCCAGCAGCTCGGTGGAAGCCTCTGGGGCCAACGTCCTGACTTTC. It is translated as CASSSVEASGANVLTF.

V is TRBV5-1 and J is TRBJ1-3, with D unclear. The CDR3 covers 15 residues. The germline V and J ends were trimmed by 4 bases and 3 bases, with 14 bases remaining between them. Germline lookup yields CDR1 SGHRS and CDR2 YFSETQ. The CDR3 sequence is CASSQGPGGGNTIYF. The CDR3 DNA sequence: TGCGCCAGCAGCCAAGGGCCGGGCGGTGGAAACACCATATATTTT. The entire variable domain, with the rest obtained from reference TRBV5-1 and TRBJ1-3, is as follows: KAGVTQTPRYLIKTRGQQVTLSCSPISGHRSVSWYQQTPGQGLQFLFEYFSETQRNKGNFPGRFSGRQFSNSRSEMNVSTLELGDSALYLCASSQGPGGGNTIYFGEGSWLTVV.

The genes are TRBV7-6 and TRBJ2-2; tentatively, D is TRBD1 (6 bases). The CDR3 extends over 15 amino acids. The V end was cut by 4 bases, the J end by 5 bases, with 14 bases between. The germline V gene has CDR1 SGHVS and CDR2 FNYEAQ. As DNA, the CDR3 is TGTGCCAGCAGCTCCCGGGACACGGAGACCGGGGAGCTGTTTTTT. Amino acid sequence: CASSSRDTETGELFF. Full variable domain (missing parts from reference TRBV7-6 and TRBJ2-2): GAGVSQSPRYKVTKRGQDVALRCDPISGHVSLYWYRQALGQGPEFLTYFNYEAQQDKSGLPNDRFSAERPEGSISTLTIQRTEQRDSAMYRCASSSRDTETGELFFGEGSRLTVL.

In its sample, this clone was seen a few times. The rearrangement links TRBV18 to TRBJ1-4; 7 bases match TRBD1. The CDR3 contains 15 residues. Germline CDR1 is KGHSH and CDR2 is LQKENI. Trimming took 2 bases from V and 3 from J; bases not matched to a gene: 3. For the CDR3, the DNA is TGTGCCAGCTCACCAAAGGGGGCGTCTAATGAAAAACTGTTTTTT. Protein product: CASSPKGASNEKLFF. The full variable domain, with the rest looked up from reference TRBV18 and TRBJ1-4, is NAGVMQNPRHLVRRRGQEARLRCSPMKGHSHVYWYRQLPEEGLKFMVYLQKENIIDESGMPKERFSAEFPKEGPSILRIQQVVRGDSAAYFCASSPKGASNEKLFFGSGTQLSVL.

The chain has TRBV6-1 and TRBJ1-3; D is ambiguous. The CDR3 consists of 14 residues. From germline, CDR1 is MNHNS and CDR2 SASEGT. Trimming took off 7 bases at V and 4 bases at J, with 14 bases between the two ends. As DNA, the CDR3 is TGTGCCAGCAATACTCCGGGGTTGGGAAACACCATATATTTT. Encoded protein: CASNTPGLGNTIYF.

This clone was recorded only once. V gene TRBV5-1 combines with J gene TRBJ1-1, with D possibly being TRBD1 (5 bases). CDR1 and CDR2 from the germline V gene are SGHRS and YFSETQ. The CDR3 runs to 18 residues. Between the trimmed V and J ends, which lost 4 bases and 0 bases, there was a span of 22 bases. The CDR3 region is CASSGGTDKPLMNTEAFF. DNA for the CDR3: TGCGCCAGCAGCGGGGGGACGGACAAACCCCTAATGAACACTGAAGCTTTCTTT.

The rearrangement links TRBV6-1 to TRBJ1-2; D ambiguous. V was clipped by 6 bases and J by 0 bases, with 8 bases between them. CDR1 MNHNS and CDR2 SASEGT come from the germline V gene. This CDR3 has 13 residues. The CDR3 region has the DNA TGTGCCAGCAGCCACCCAGCTAACTATGGCTACACCTTC. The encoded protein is CASSHPANYGYTF.

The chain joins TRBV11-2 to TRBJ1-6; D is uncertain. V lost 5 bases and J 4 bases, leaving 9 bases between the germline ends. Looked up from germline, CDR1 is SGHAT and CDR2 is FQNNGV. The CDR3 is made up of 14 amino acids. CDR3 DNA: TGTGCCAGCAGCCGAGGAGAGTATAATTCACCCCTCCACTTT. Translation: CASSRGEYNSPLHF.

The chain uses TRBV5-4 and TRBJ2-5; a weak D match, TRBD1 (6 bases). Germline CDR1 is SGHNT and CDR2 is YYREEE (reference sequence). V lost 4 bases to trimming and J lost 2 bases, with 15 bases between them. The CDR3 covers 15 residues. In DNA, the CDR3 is TGTGCCAGCAGCCCGCGGAACGGACAGCAAGAGACCCAGTACTTC. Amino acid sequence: CASSPRNGQQETQYF. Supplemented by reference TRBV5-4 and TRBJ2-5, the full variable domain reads ETGVTQSPTHLIKTRGQQVTLRCSSQSGHNTVSWYQQALGQGPQFIFQYYREEENGRGNFPPRFSGLQFPNYSSELNVNALELDDSALYLCASSPRNGQQETQYFGPGTRLLVL.

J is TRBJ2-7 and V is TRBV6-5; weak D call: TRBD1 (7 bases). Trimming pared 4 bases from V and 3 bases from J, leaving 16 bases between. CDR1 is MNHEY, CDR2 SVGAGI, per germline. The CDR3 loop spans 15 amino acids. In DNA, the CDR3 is TGTGCCAGCAGTTCCGGCGGGACAGATAGCTACGAGCAGTACGTC. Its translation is CASSSGGTDSYEQYV.

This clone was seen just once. For the CDR3, the DNA is TGTGCCAGCAGCCGGAATAGCGACCATCAAGAGACCCAGTACTTC. Translated, it gives CASSRNSDHQETQYF. V and J are TRBV7-6 and TRBJ2-5; a weak D match, TRBD2 (5 bases). The V end lost 5 bases, the J end lost 2 bases, and 15 bases lay between the germline ends. CDR1 is SGHVS, CDR2 FNYEAQ, per germline. There are 15 residues in the CDR3.

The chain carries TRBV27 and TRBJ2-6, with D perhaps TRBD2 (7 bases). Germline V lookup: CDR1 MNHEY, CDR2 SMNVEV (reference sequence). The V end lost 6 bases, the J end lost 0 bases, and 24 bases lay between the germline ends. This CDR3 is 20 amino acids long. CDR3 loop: CASSHGGGGRFISGANVLTF. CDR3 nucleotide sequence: TGTGCCAGCAGCCACGGAGGGGGGGGCAGATTTATCTCTGGGGCCAACGTCCTGACTTTC. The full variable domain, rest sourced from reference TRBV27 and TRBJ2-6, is EAQVTQNPRYLITVTGKKLTVTCSQNMNHEYMSWYRQDPGLGLRQIYYSMNVEVTDKGDVPEGYKVSRKEKRNFPLILESPSPNQTSLYFCASSHGGGGRFISGANVLTFGAGSRLTVL.

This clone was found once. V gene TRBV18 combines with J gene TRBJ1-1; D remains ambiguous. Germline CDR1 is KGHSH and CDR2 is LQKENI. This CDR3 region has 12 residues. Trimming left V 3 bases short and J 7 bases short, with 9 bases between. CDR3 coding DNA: TGTGCCAGCTCACCGCCCGGGTTTGAAGCTTTCTTT. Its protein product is CASSPPGFEAFF.

For the CDR3, the DNA is TGTGCCACCTCCCCCGGGTATAACTATGGCTACACCTTC. It is translated as CATSPGYNYGYTF. V usage is TRBV10-3 and J usage is TRBJ1-2; unclear D gene. V lost 10 bases to trimming and J lost 1 base, with 13 bases between them. The CDR3 covers 13 residues. Germline CDR1 is ENHRY and CDR2 is SYGVKD.

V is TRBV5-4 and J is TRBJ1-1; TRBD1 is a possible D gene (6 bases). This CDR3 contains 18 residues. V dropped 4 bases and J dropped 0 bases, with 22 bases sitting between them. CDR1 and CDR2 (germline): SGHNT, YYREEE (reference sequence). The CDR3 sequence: CASSPEGGRVLMNTEAFF. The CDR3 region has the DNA TGTGCCAGCAGCCCGGAGGGGGGCAGGGTCCTAATGAACACTGAAGCTTTCTTT.

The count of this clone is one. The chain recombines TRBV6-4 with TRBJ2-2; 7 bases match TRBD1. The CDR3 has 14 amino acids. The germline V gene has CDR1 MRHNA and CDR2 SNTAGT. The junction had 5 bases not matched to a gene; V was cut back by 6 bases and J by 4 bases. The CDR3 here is CASSRQGGTGELFF. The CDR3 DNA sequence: TGTGCCAGCAGCCGACAGGGTGGCACCGGGGAGCTGTTTTTT.

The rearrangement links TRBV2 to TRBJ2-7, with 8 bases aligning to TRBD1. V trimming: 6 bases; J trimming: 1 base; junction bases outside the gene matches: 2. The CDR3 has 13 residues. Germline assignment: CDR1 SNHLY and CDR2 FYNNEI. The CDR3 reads CASRDRESYEQYF. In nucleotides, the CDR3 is TGTGCCAGCAGGGACAGGGAATCCTACGAGCAGTACTTC.

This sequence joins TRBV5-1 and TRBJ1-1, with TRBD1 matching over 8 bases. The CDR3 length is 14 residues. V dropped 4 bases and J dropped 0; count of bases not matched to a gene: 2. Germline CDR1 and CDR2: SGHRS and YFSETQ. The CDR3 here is CASSPGGLNTEAFF. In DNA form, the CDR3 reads TGCGCCAGCAGCCCAGGGGGCTTGAACACTGAAGCTTTCTTT. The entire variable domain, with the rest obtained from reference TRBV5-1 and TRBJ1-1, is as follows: KAGVTQTPRYLIKTRGQQVTLSCSPISGHRSVSWYQQTPGQGLQFLFEYFSETQRNKGNFPGRFSGRQFSNSRSEMNVSTLELGDSALYLCASSPGGLNTEAFFGQGTRLTVV.

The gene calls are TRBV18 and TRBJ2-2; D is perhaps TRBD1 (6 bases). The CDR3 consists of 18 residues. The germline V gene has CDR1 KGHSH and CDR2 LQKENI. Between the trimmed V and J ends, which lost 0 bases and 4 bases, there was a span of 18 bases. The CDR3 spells CASSPPRAGTGTTGELFF. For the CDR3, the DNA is TGTGCCAGCTCACCACCGAGGGCGGGTACAGGGACCACCGGGGAGCTGTTTTTT.

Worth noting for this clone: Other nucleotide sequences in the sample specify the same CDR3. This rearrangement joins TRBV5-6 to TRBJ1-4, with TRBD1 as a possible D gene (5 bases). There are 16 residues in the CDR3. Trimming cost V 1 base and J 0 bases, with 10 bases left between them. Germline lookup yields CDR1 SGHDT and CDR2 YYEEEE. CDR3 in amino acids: CASSLLGTATNEKLFF. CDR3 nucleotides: TGTGCCAGCAGCTTGTTAGGGACCGCAACTAATGAAAAACTGTTTTTT.

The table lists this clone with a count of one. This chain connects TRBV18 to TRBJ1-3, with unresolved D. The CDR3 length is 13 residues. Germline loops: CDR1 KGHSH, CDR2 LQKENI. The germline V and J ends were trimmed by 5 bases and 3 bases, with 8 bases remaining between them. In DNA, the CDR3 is TGTGCCAGCTCAGCCTCGGGTGGAAACACCATATATTTT. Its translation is CASSASGGNTIYF.

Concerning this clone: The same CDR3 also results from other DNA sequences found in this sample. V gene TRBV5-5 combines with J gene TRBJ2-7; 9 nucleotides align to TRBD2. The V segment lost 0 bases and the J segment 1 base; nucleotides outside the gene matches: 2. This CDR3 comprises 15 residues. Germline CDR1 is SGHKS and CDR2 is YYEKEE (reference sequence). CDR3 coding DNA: TGTGCCAGCAGCTTGGGGCTAGCGGGGTCCTACGAGCAGTACGTC. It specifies CASSLGLAGSYEQYV.